The rows below give T cell receptor beta chains drawn from one sample of a study of blood T cells in healthy people across ages. TCRdb reprocessed the 5' RACE reads with MiXCR, giving one entry per CDR3 protein. The sample has roughly 1,000,000 distinct CDR3 sequences; roughly a quarter are singletons. This sample also appeared in a second study, on T cells of mothers and their children.

The sample consisted of blood. The receptors stem from a girl aged 2-10 years in good health. The CDR3 runs from the conserved cysteine through the conserved F or W. Fields, in order: J gene, D gene, V gene, clone size, CDR3 DNA, CDR3 protein. The D gene is left open where the match is weak. Clone size is not always given. Where it is, it says once, few, many or a class for expanded clones.

J gene: TRBJ2-3; D gene: -; V gene: TRBV11-2; clone size: few; CDR3 DNA: TGTGCCAGCAGCCATCTACCAGATACGCAGTATTTT; CDR3 protein: CASSHLPDTQYF
J gene: TRBJ1-5; D gene: -; V gene: TRBV18; clone size: -; CDR3 DNA: TGTGCCAGCTCACAAGAGGAGCCGGGGAATCAGCCCCAGCATTTT; CDR3 protein: CASSQEEPGNQPQHF
J gene: TRBJ2-7; D gene: -; V gene: TRBV6-5; clone size: few; CDR3 DNA: TGTGCCAGCAGTTTGGGGGGTCCAGGGGACGTCGAGCAGTACTTC; CDR3 protein: CASSLGGPGDVEQYF
J gene: TRBJ2-2; D gene: -; V gene: TRBV29-1; clone size: few; CDR3 DNA: TGCAGCGTTATTCCAGGGATAACCGGGGAGCTGTTTTTT; CDR3 protein: CSVIPGITGELFF
J gene: TRBJ1-1; D gene: -; V gene: TRBV29-1; clone size: -; CDR3 DNA: TGCAGCGGGAGGCTTAGGGGAACTGAAGCTTTCTTT; CDR3 protein: CSGRLRGTEAFF
J gene: TRBJ2-7; D gene: TRBD2; V gene: TRBV12-3/TRBV12-4; clone size: -; CDR3 DNA: TGTGCCAGCAGCCGCGGCCGGGCGGGGGGGGCCAACTACGAGCAGTACTTC; CDR3 protein: CASSRGRAGGANYEQYF
J gene: TRBJ2-6; D gene: -; V gene: TRBV18; clone size: -; CDR3 DNA: TGTGCCAGCTCACCGTCAGTTCCTGGGGCCAACGTCCTGACTTTC; CDR3 protein: CASSPSVPGANVLTF
J gene: TRBJ1-2; D gene: -; V gene: TRBV10-3; clone size: few; CDR3 DNA: TGTGCCATCAGTGAGTCGGTTGGGTCTATCCATGACTACACCTTC; CDR3 protein: CAISESVGSIHDYTF
J gene: TRBJ2-7; D gene: TRBD1; V gene: TRBV6-5; clone size: -; CDR3 DNA: TGTGCCAGCAGTTACGGGGGGACAGGGTCCTACGAGCAGTACTTC; CDR3 protein: CASSYGGTGSYEQYF
J gene: TRBJ2-1; D gene: -; V gene: TRBV7-9; clone size: few; CDR3 DNA: TGTGCCAGCGGCCGCGAGGCGCAGTTCTTC; CDR3 protein: CASGREAQFF
J gene: TRBJ2-1; D gene: -; V gene: TRBV7-9; clone size: -; CDR3 DNA: TGTGCCAGCAGCTCCAACACCTTCTCCTACAATGAGCAGTTCTTC; CDR3 protein: CASSSNTFSYNEQFF
J gene: TRBJ2-7; D gene: -; V gene: TRBV5-1; clone size: few; CDR3 DNA: TGCGCCAGCAAGGGCGACTCCCTCTACGAGCAGTACTTC; CDR3 protein: CASKGDSLYEQYF
J gene: TRBJ2-1; D gene: -; V gene: TRBV3-1; clone size: -; CDR3 DNA: TGTGCCAGCAGCCGAGACTTCGTCGGGGAGCAGTTCTTC; CDR3 protein: CASSRDFVGEQFF
J gene: TRBJ1-5; D gene: TRBD1; V gene: TRBV28; clone size: -; CDR3 DNA: TGTGCCAGCAGTTTAACTGGGACAGGGTTCCTTTTT; CDR3 protein: CASSLTGTGFLF
J gene: TRBJ2-7; D gene: -; V gene: TRBV4-1; clone size: few; CDR3 DNA: TGCGCCAGCAGCCAAGTCGCAGGGAGAAACGAGCAGTACTTC; CDR3 protein: CASSQVAGRNEQYF
J gene: TRBJ1-1; D gene: -; V gene: TRBV15; clone size: -; CDR3 DNA: TGTGCCACCAGCAGCGGCCGTTATATGAACACTGAAGCTTTCTTT; CDR3 protein: CATSSGRYMNTEAFF
J gene: TRBJ2-1; D gene: TRBD2; V gene: TRBV7-3; clone size: -; CDR3 DNA: TGTGCCAGCAGCTTAATAGGGGCACTAGCGGGGGAGAACTACAATGAGCAGTTCTTC; CDR3 protein: CASSLIGALAGENYNEQFF
J gene: TRBJ1-4; D gene: -; V gene: TRBV12-3/TRBV12-4; clone size: -; CDR3 DNA: TGTGCCAGCAGTATTTCTATGGTCGGGCTCCCTAGCGATTTT; CDR3 protein: CASSISMVGLPSDF
J gene: TRBJ1-1; D gene: -; V gene: TRBV3-1; clone size: -; CDR3 DNA: TGTGCCAGCAGCCGAAGAGACAGGAGTACTGAAGCTTTCTTT; CDR3 protein: CASSRRDRSTEAFF
J gene: TRBJ1-4; D gene: TRBD1; V gene: TRBV5-8; clone size: -; CDR3 DNA: TGTGCCAGCAGCTTGGTGGGGACAGGGCATGGAAAACTGTTTTTT; CDR3 protein: CASSLVGTGHGKLFF
J gene: TRBJ2-1; D gene: TRBD2; V gene: TRBV20-1; clone size: -; CDR3 DNA: TGCAGTGCTAGGGGTGTCGAGACTAGCGGACGCCTCGGGTACAATGAGCAGTTCTTC; CDR3 protein: CSARGVETSGRLGYNEQFF
J gene: TRBJ2-1; D gene: -; V gene: TRBV9; clone size: -; CDR3 DNA: TGTGCCAGCAGCGTTGGGTGGGAGCAGTTCTTC; CDR3 protein: CASSVGWEQFF
J gene: TRBJ2-7; D gene: -; V gene: TRBV11-2; clone size: few; CDR3 DNA: TGTGCCAGCAGCTTGCCGGGACGAGGCTACGAGCAGTACTTC; CDR3 protein: CASSLPGRGYEQYF
J gene: TRBJ1-4; D gene: -; V gene: TRBV20-1; clone size: few; CDR3 DNA: TGCAGTGCCCCTCGTACGGCAGCGCTTAATGAAAAACTGTTTTTT; CDR3 protein: CSAPRTAALNEKLFF
J gene: TRBJ1-5; D gene: -; V gene: TRBV6-6; clone size: few; CDR3 DNA: TGTGCCAGCAGTATGGAGGGCGGAGGGGATCAGCCCCAGCATTTT; CDR3 protein: CASSMEGGGDQPQHF
J gene: TRBJ1-5; D gene: -; V gene: TRBV7-2; clone size: -; CDR3 DNA: TGTGCCAGCAGCCTTCAACCGGAGATGACCCAGCATTTT; CDR3 protein: CASSLQPEMTQHF
J gene: TRBJ2-5; D gene: TRBD2; V gene: TRBV20-1; clone size: few; CDR3 DNA: TGCAGTGCTAGGTTTAGCGGGGGCCCGGGAGAGACCCAGTACTTC; CDR3 protein: CSARFSGGPGETQYF